The 4 T cell receptor beta chains given below trace back to one sample, sequenced in a study of control samples from healthy donors and cancer patients. Sequenced by immunoSEQ multiplex PCR; TCRdb stores in-frame clones only, minus some. The sample includes 200,000 or so clones, roughly nine tenths of them seen just once. Sequenced: blood. The receptors were sampled from a man aged 25 to 45 in good health.

J is TRBJ1-5 and V is TRBV12-3 or TRBV12-4, with a tentative D call TRBD1 (6 bases). Trimming took off 5 bases at V and 10 bases at J, with 12 bases between the two ends. CDR3 length equals 12 residues. CDR3 in amino acids: CASSEQGGPQHF. CDR3 bases: TGTGCCAGCAGTGAACAGGGAGGTCCCCAGCATTTT.

The gene calls are TRBV19 and TRBJ1-5; TRBD1 agrees at 8 bases. Germline lookup yields CDR1 LNHDA and CDR2 SQIVND (reference sequence). V dropped 3 bases and J dropped 0; count of bases not matched to a gene: 4. This CDR3 has 16 residues. The CDR3 region is CASSIRDRYSNQPQHF. For the CDR3, the DNA is TGTGCCAGTAGTATCCGGGACAGGTATAGCAATCAGCCCCAGCATTTT.

The chain couples TRBV3-1 (or the pseudogene TRBV3-2) to TRBJ2-5, with 10 bases lining up with TRBD1. The CDR3 loop spans 14 amino acids. The trim removed 4 bases at V and 2 bases at J, leaving 1 base unmatched. Per germline, CDR1 LGHDT and CDR2 YNNKEL (reference sequence). Here the CDR3 reads CASSRDRGQETQYF. The CDR3 coding sequence is TGTGCCAGCAGCCGGGACAGGGGTCAAGAGACCCAGTACTTC.

The rearrangement joins TRBV7-6 to TRBJ1-3, with a tentative D call TRBD1 (5 bases). CDR3 length: 16 residues. Germline-derived CDR1 and CDR2 are SGHVS and FNYEAQ. Trimming took 5 bases from V and 0 from J, leaving 14 bases between them. The CDR3 sequence: CASSPGGGNSGNTIYF. The DNA of the CDR3 is TGTGCCAGCAGCCCTGGGGGAGGAAACTCTGGAAACACCATATATTTT.